Listed below are T cell receptor beta chains from one sample, sequenced in a study of blood T cell repertoires in COVID-19. TCRdb's copy holds only in-frame clones and misses some; the assay was immunoSEQ multiplex PCR. The data hold roughly 15,000 clones, with about 78% observed a single time. Sequencing input: peripheral blood. All receptors come from a human donor in a cohort sampled during active COVID-19. The CDR3 runs from the conserved cysteine through the conserved F or W. The D gene is left open where the match is weak. Only part of the rows carry a size: once, few, many, or a class if the clone is expanded.

cdr3_aa: CASSLTGNTGELFF
cdr3_nt: TGTGCCAGCAGTTTGACAGGGAACACCGGGGAGCTGTTTTTT
cdr3_length: 14
clone_size: .
v_call: TRBV27
j_call: TRBJ2-2
d_call: .

cdr3_aa: CASSKAGREGGFEETQYF
cdr3_nt: TGTGCCAGCAGCAAAGCCGGCCGGGAGGGAGGCTTCGAGGAGACCCAGTACTTC
cdr3_length: 18
clone_size: .
v_call: TRBV21-1
j_call: TRBJ2-5
d_call: .

cdr3_aa: CASSLALGSGELFF
cdr3_nt: TGCGCCAGCAGCTTGGCTCTCGGGAGCGGGGAGCTGTTTTTT
cdr3_length: 14
clone_size: .
v_call: TRBV5-1
j_call: TRBJ2-2
d_call: .

cdr3_aa: CASRGGQGAYNEQFF
cdr3_nt: TGTGCCTCCAGAGGGGGACAGGGTGCCTACAATGAGCAGTTCTTC
cdr3_length: 15
clone_size: once
v_call: TRBV6-5
j_call: TRBJ2-1
d_call: TRBD1

cdr3_aa: CASSLNKGGGDTNTQYF
cdr3_nt: TGTGCCAGCAGCCTGAATAAGGGCGGGGGGGATACGAATACGCAGTATTTT
cdr3_length: 17
clone_size: once
v_call: TRBV4-2
j_call: TRBJ2-3
d_call: TRBD2

cdr3_aa: CASSQRLAEETQYF
cdr3_nt: TGTGCCAGCAGCCAACGACTAGCGGAAGAGACCCAGTACTTC
cdr3_length: 14
clone_size: once
v_call: TRBV28
j_call: TRBJ2-5
d_call: TRBD2

cdr3_aa: CASSLAVTSGVTDTQYF
cdr3_nt: TGTGCCAGCAGCTTGGCCGTGACTAGCGGGGTCACAGATACGCAGTATTTT
cdr3_length: 17
clone_size: .
v_call: TRBV5-6
j_call: TRBJ2-3
d_call: TRBD2

cdr3_aa: CASRTGTNTEAFF
cdr3_nt: TGTGCCAGCAGGACAGGGACGAACACTGAAGCTTTCTTT
cdr3_length: 13
clone_size: .
v_call: TRBV6-5
j_call: TRBJ1-1
d_call: TRBD1

cdr3_aa: CASSGDRHPEEKLFF
cdr3_nt: TGTGCCAGTAGCGGGGACAGGCACCCAGAGGAAAAACTGTTTTTT
cdr3_length: 15
clone_size: few
v_call: TRBV19
j_call: TRBJ1-4
d_call: TRBD1

cdr3_aa: CASSSWTGILGYTF
cdr3_nt: TGTGCCAGTAGTTCCTGGACAGGGATTCTTGGCTACACCTTC
cdr3_length: 14
clone_size: hyperexpanded
v_call: TRBV19
j_call: TRBJ1-2
d_call: TRBD1

cdr3_aa: CAWARDNYNEQFF
cdr3_nt: TGTGCCTGGGCCCGGGACAACTACAATGAGCAGTTCTTC
cdr3_length: 13
clone_size: .
v_call: TRBV30
j_call: TRBJ2-1
d_call: .

cdr3_aa: CATSWGGPNQPQHF
cdr3_nt: TGTGCCACCAGCTGGGGGGGACCTAATCAGCCCCAGCATTTT
cdr3_length: 14
clone_size: .
v_call: TRBV15
j_call: TRBJ1-5
d_call: .

cdr3_aa: CASSSRGGLGAGELFF
cdr3_nt: TGTGCCAGCAGCTCCCGCGGCGGCCTTGGTGCCGGGGAGCTGTTTTTT
cdr3_length: 16
clone_size: .
v_call: TRBV11-3
j_call: TRBJ2-2
d_call: .

cdr3_aa: CASSPPGTSGANEQFF
cdr3_nt: TGTGCCAGCAGCCCCCCCGGGACTAGCGGGGCCAATGAGCAGTTCTTC
cdr3_length: 16
clone_size: .
v_call: TRBV6-2/TRBV6-3
j_call: TRBJ2-1
d_call: TRBD2

cdr3_aa: CASKKLAGVYEQYF
cdr3_nt: TGTGCCAGCAAAAAACTAGCGGGAGTCTACGAGCAGTACTTC
cdr3_length: 14
clone_size: few
v_call: TRBV6-5
j_call: TRBJ2-7
d_call: TRBD2

cdr3_aa: CASSLTTSTDTQYF
cdr3_nt: TGTGCCAGCAGTTTAACCACTAGCACAGATACGCAGTATTTT
cdr3_length: 14
clone_size: .
v_call: TRBV27
j_call: TRBJ2-3
d_call: .

cdr3_aa: CASSGPSGRAVDEQFF
cdr3_nt: TGCGCCAGCAGCGGACCTAGCGGGAGGGCCGTGGATGAGCAGTTCTTC
cdr3_length: 16
clone_size: .
v_call: TRBV5-1
j_call: TRBJ2-1
d_call: TRBD2

cdr3_aa: CASSERYTGELFF
cdr3_nt: TGCGCCAGCAGTGAGCGTTACACCGGGGAGCTGTTTTTT
cdr3_length: 13
clone_size: few
v_call: TRBV10-1
j_call: TRBJ2-2
d_call: .

cdr3_aa: CASSVEGTGVTDTQYF
cdr3_nt: TGTGCCAGCAGCGTAGAGGGGACAGGGGTCACAGATACGCAGTATTTT
cdr3_length: 16
clone_size: .
v_call: TRBV9
j_call: TRBJ2-3
d_call: TRBD1

cdr3_aa: CASSSSGGAYEQYF
cdr3_nt: TGTGCCAGCAGTTCTAGCGGGGGGGCCTACGAGCAGTACTTC
cdr3_length: 14
clone_size: .
v_call: TRBV28
j_call: TRBJ2-7
d_call: TRBD2

cdr3_aa: CSARPYTEAFF
cdr3_nt: TGCAGTGCTAGACCCTACACTGAAGCTTTCTTT
cdr3_length: 11
clone_size: .
v_call: TRBV20-1
j_call: TRBJ1-1
d_call: .

cdr3_aa: CASRGGTGGNTEAFF
cdr3_nt: TGCGCCAGCAGGGGCGGGACAGGTGGTAACACTGAAGCTTTCTTT
cdr3_length: 15
clone_size: few
v_call: TRBV5-1
j_call: TRBJ1-1
d_call: TRBD1

cdr3_aa: CASSYSKGQGFDEQFF
cdr3_nt: TGTGCCAGCAGTTACTCGAAGGGACAGGGGTTCGATGAGCAGTTCTTC
cdr3_length: 16
clone_size: few
v_call: TRBV6-5
j_call: TRBJ2-1
d_call: TRBD1

cdr3_aa: CASSLGQGMFGAFF
cdr3_nt: TGTGCCAGCAGCCTTGGACAGGGGATGTTTGGAGCTTTCTTT
cdr3_length: 14
clone_size: .
v_call: TRBV4-2
j_call: TRBJ1-1
d_call: TRBD1

cdr3_aa: CASRPLSGGYEQYF
cdr3_nt: TGTGCCAGCAGACCATTGTCTGGGGGGTACGAGCAGTACTTC
cdr3_length: 14
clone_size: .
v_call: TRBV27
j_call: TRBJ2-7
d_call: .

cdr3_aa: CASSLATSNTGELFF
cdr3_nt: TGTGCCAGCAGCTTGGCCACATCGAACACCGGGGAGCTGTTTTTT
cdr3_length: 15
clone_size: .
v_call: TRBV7-2
j_call: TRBJ2-2
d_call: .

cdr3_aa: CASSIGGTVYGYTF
cdr3_nt: TGTGCCAGCAGCATCGGGGGAACAGTCTATGGCTACACCTTC
cdr3_length: 14
clone_size: once
v_call: TRBV28
j_call: TRBJ1-2
d_call: .

cdr3_aa: CASSGPGGKKYEQYF
cdr3_nt: TGTGCCAGCAGCGGCCCCGGCGGGAAAAAATACGAGCAGTACTTC
cdr3_length: 15
clone_size: .
v_call: TRBV28
j_call: TRBJ2-7
d_call: .

cdr3_aa: CSVAGISGANVLTF
cdr3_nt: TGCAGCGTCGCAGGGATCTCTGGGGCCAACGTCCTGACTTTC
cdr3_length: 14
clone_size: .
v_call: TRBV29-1
j_call: TRBJ2-6
d_call: .

cdr3_aa: CASSVDLAGGPDEQFF
cdr3_nt: TGTGCCAGCAGCGTAGATCTAGCGGGAGGGCCCGATGAGCAGTTCTTC
cdr3_length: 16
clone_size: .
v_call: TRBV9
j_call: TRBJ2-1
d_call: TRBD2

cdr3_aa: CASSQAGPGLPDTQYF
cdr3_nt: TGCGCCAGCAGCCAAGCCGGGCCGGGGTTGCCAGATACGCAGTATTTT
cdr3_length: 16
clone_size: .
v_call: TRBV4-3
j_call: TRBJ2-3
d_call: .

cdr3_aa: CAISERDNYGYTF
cdr3_nt: TGTGCCATCAGTGAGCGGGATAACTATGGCTACACCTTC
cdr3_length: 13
clone_size: .
v_call: TRBV10-3
j_call: TRBJ1-2
d_call: .

cdr3_aa: CASSLSSYEQYF
cdr3_nt: TGTGCCAGCAGTTTATCCAGCTACGAGCAGTACTTC
cdr3_length: 12
clone_size: once
v_call: TRBV28
j_call: TRBJ2-7
d_call: .

cdr3_aa: CASSGLGTLGMNTEAFF
cdr3_nt: TGTGCCAGCAGCGGACTCGGGACTCTGGGTATGAACACTGAAGCTTTCTTT
cdr3_length: 17
clone_size: .
v_call: TRBV11-2
j_call: TRBJ1-1
d_call: .

cdr3_aa: CASSDRTGGYNEQFF
cdr3_nt: TGCGCCAGCAGTGACAGGACAGGGGGTTACAATGAGCAGTTCTTC
cdr3_length: 15
clone_size: .
v_call: TRBV10-2
j_call: TRBJ2-1
d_call: TRBD1

cdr3_aa: CASSLVQGTHEQYF
cdr3_nt: TGTGCCAGCAGTTTGGTACAGGGGACCCACGAGCAGTACTTC
cdr3_length: 14
clone_size: .
v_call: TRBV27
j_call: TRBJ2-7
d_call: TRBD1

cdr3_aa: CAISSILAGGWEQFF
cdr3_nt: TGTGCCATCAGTTCTATACTAGCGGGAGGGTGGGAGCAGTTCTTC
cdr3_length: 15
clone_size: .
v_call: TRBV10-3
j_call: TRBJ2-1
d_call: TRBD2

cdr3_aa: CASSVAGQVEDTQYF
cdr3_nt: TGTGCCAGCAGTGTTGCGGGACAGGTAGAAGATACGCAGTATTTT
cdr3_length: 15
clone_size: .
v_call: TRBV28
j_call: TRBJ2-3
d_call: TRBD1

cdr3_aa: CASSLIASSGNTIYF
cdr3_nt: TGTGCCAGCAGCTTAATTGCTAGCTCTGGAAACACCATATATTTT
cdr3_length: 15
clone_size: few
v_call: TRBV7-2
j_call: TRBJ1-3
d_call: .

cdr3_aa: CASSKASGYTF
cdr3_nt: TGTGCCAGCAGCAAAGCGAGCGGCTACACCTTC
cdr3_length: 11
clone_size: .
v_call: TRBV3-1/TRBV3-2
j_call: TRBJ1-2
d_call: .

cdr3_aa: CASNREISNQPQHF
cdr3_nt: TGTGCCAGTAACAGGGAGATAAGCAATCAGCCCCAGCATTTT
cdr3_length: 14
clone_size: .
v_call: TRBV19
j_call: TRBJ1-5
d_call: .

cdr3_aa: CASSLPRRTEKQFF
cdr3_nt: TGTGCCAGCAGTTTACCCCGTCGTACAGAAAAGCAGTTCTTC
cdr3_length: 14
clone_size: .
v_call: TRBV28
j_call: TRBJ2-1
d_call: .

cdr3_aa: CASRGEGDTEAFF
cdr3_nt: TGTGCCAGCAGAGGCGAGGGCGACACTGAAGCTTTCTTT
cdr3_length: 13
clone_size: .
v_call: TRBV6-5
j_call: TRBJ1-1
d_call: .

cdr3_aa: CASSLDTRTEAFF
cdr3_nt: TGTGCCAGCAGCTTAGACACAAGGACTGAAGCTTTCTTT
cdr3_length: 13
clone_size: .
v_call: TRBV7-3
j_call: TRBJ1-1
d_call: .

cdr3_aa: CASSPDRVQPQHF
cdr3_nt: TGTGCCAGCAGCCCCGACAGGGTTCAGCCCCAGCATTTT
cdr3_length: 13
clone_size: few
v_call: TRBV11-2
j_call: TRBJ1-5
d_call: TRBD1

cdr3_aa: CASSVDAGGLRETQYF
cdr3_nt: TGTGCCAGCAGCGTAGACGCAGGGGGTTTACGAGAGACCCAGTACTTC
cdr3_length: 16
clone_size: .
v_call: TRBV9
j_call: TRBJ2-5
d_call: TRBD1

cdr3_aa: CASFDGTEAFF
cdr3_nt: TGCGCCAGTTTCGACGGGACTGAAGCTTTCTTT
cdr3_length: 11
clone_size: .
v_call: TRBV10-2
j_call: TRBJ1-1
d_call: .

cdr3_aa: CASSLPRQVNTEAFF
cdr3_nt: TGTGCCAGCAGTCTCCCGCGACAGGTCAACACTGAAGCTTTCTTT
cdr3_length: 15
clone_size: .
v_call: TRBV2
j_call: TRBJ1-1
d_call: .